Sequencing of this T cell receptor beta chain was carried out in a study of read filtering for tumor transcriptome and immune sequencing. Molecular barcoded adaptors covering alpha/delta and beta/gamma chains were used on approximately 400 ng RNA. TCRdb redid the calling of the reads with MiXCR, one entry per CDR3 protein. The data show around 41,000 distinct CDR3 sequences, over 9.5% seen once. Study-wide findings and caveats: The CD138-negative fraction was mixed bone marrow immune cells, not pure T cells. Correlation between methods rose after single-read clonotypes were removed.

This CDR3 spans 13 amino acids. CDR1 and CDR2 (germline): SGHVS, FNYEAQ. Trimming took off 5 bases at V and 7 bases at J, with 13 bases between the two ends. This clonotype was seen at least ten times. Its target is unknown. The material sequenced was a population of CD138-negative cells sorted from bone marrow. The receptor was derived from a donor aged 40 or over with multiple myeloma. The V call is TRBV7-6, the J call TRBJ2-3; D might be TRBD1 (6 bases). Here the CDR3 DNA reads TGTGCCAGCAGCAACACAAGGGGGAATACGCAGTATTTT. Its translation is CASSNTRGNTQYF.